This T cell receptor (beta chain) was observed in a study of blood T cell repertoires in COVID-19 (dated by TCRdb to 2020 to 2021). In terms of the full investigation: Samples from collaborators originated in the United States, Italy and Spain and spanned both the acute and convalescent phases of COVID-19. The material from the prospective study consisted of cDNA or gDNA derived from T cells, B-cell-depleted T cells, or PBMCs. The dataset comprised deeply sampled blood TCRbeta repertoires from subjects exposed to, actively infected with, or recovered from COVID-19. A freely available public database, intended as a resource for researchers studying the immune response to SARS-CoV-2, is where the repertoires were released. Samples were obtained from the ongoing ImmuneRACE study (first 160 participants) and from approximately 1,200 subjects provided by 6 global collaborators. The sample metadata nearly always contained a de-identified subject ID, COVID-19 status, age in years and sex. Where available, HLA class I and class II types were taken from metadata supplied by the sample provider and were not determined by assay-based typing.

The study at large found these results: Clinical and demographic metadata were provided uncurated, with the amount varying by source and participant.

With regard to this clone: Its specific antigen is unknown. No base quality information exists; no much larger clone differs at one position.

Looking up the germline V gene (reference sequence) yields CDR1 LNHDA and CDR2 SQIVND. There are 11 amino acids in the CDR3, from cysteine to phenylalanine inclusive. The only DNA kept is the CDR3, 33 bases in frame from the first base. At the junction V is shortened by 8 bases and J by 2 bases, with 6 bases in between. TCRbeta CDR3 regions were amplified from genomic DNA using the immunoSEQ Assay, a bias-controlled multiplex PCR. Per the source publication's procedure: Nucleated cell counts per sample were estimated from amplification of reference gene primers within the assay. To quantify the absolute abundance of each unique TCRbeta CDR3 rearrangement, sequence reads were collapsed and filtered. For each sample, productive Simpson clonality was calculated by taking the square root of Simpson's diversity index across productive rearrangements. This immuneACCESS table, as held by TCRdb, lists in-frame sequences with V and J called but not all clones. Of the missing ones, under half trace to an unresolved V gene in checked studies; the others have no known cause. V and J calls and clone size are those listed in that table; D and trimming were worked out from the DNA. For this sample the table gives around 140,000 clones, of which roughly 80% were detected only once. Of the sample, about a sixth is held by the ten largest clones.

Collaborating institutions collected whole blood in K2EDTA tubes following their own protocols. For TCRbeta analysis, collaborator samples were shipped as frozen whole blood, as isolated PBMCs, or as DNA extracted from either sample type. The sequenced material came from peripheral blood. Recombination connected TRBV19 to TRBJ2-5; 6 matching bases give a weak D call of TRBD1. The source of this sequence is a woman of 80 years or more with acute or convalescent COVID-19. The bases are TGTGCCAGTGGACAGCAAGAGACCCAGTACTTC. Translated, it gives CASGQQETQYF.